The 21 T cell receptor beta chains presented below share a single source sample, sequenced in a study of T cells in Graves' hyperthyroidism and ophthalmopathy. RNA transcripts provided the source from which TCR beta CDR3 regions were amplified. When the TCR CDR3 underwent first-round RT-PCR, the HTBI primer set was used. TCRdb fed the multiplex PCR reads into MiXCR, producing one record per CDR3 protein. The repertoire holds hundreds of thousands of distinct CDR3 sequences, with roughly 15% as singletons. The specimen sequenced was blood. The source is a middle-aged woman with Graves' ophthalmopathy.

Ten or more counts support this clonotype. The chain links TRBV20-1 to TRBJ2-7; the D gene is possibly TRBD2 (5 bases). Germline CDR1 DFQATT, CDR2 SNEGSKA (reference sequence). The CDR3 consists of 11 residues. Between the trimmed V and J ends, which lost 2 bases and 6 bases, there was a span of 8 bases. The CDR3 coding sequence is TGCAGTGCTAGAACGGGAAGCGAGCAGTACTTC. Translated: CSARTGSEQYF.

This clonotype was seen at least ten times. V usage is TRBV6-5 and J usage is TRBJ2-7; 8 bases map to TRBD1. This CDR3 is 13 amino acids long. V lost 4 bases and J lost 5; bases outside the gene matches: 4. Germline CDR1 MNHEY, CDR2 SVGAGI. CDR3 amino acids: CASSFRGQDEQYF. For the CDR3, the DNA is TGTGCCAGCAGTTTCAGGGGGCAAGACGAGCAGTACTTC.

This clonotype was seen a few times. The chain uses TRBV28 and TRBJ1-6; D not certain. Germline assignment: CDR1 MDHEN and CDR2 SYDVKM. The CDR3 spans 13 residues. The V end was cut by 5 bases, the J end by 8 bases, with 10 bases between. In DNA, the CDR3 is TGTGCCAGCAGTGCGTCCATAGATTCACCCCTCCACTTT. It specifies CASSASIDSPLHF.

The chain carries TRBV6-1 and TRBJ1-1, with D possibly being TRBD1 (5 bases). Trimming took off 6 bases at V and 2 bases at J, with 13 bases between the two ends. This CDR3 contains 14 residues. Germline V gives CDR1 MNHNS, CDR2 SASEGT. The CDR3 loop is CASRMDTLNTEAFF. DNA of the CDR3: TGTGCCAGCAGAATGGACACCCTAAACACTGAAGCTTTCTTT.

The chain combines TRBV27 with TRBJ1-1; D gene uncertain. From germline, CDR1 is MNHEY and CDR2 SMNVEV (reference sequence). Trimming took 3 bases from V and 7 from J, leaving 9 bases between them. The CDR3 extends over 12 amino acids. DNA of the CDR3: TGTGCCAGCAGTTTCATTGGGAGTGAAGCTTTCTTT. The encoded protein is CASSFIGSEAFF.

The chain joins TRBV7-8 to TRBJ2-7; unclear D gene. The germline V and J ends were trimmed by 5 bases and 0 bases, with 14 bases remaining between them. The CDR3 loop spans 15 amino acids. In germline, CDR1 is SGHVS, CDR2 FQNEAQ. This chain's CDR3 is CASSEGVSSSYEQYF. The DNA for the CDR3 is TGTGCCAGCAGCGAAGGTGTCTCGAGCTCCTACGAGCAGTACTTC.

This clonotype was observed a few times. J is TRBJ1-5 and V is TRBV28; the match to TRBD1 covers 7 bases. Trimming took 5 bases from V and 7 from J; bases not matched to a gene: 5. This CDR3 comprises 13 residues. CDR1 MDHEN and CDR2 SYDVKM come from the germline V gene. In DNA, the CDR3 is TGTGCCAGCAGTCGGACAGGTTACCAGCCCCAGCATTTT. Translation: CASSRTGYQPQHF.

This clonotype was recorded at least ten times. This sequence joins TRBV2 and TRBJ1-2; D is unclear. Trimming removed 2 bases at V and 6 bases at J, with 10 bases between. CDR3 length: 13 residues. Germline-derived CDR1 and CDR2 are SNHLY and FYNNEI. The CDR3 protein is CASSELREDGYTF. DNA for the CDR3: TGTGCCAGCAGTGAACTTAGGGAGGATGGCTACACCTTC.

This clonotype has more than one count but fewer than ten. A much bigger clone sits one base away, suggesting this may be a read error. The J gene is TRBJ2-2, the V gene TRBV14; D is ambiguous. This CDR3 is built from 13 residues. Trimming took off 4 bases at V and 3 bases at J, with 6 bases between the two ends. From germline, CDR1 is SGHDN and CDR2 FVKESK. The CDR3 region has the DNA TGTGCCAGCAGCCCCTCGGACACCGGGGAGCTGTTTTTT. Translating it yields CASSPSDTGELFF.

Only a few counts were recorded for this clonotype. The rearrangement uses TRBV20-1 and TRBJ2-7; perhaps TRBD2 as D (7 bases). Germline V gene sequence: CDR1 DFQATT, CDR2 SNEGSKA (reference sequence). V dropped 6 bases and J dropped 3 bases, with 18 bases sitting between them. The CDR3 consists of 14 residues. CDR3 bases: TGCAGTGCCCCCCGCGAAGGGGGGGACTACGAGCAGTACTTC. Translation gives CSAPREGGDYEQYF.

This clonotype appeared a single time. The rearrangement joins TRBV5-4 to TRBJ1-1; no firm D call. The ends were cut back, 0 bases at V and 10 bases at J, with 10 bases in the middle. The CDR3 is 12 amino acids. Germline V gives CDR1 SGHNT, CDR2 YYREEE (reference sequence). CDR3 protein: CASSLEKQRAFF. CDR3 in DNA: TGTGCCAGCAGCTTGGAAAAACAGCGAGCTTTCTTT.

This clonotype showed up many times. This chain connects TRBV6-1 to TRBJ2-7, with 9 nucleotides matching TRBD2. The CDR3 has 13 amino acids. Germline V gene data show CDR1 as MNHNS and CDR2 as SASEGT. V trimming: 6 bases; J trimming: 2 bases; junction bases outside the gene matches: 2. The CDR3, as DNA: TGTGCCAGCAGCATAGCGGGAGCCTACGAGCAGTACTTC. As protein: CASSIAGAYEQYF.

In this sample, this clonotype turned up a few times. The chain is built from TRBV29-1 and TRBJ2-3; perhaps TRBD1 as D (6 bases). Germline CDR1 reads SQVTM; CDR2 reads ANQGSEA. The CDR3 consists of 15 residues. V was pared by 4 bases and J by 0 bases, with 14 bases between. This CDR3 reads CSVARTVSSTDTQYF. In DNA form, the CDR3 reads TGCAGCGTTGCCCGGACAGTCTCTAGCACAGATACGCAGTATTTT.

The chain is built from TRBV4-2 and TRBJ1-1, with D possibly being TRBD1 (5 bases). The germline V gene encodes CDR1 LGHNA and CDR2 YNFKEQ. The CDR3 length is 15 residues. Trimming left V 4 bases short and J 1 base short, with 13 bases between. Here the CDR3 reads CASSRGHLGNTEAFF. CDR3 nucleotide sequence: TGTGCCAGCAGCCGCGGACACCTAGGGAACACTGAAGCTTTCTTT.

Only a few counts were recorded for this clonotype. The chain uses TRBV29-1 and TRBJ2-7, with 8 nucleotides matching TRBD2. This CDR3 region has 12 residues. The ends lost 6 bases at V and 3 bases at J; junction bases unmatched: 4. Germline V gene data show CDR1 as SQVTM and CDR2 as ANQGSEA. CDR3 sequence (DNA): TGCAGCGTAACTAGCGGAGACTACGAGCAGTACTTC. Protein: CSVTSGDYEQYF.

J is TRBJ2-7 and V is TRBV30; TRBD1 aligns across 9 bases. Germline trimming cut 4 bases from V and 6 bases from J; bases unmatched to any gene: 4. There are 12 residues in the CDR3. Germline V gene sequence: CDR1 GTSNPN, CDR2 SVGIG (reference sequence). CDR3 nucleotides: TGTGCCTGGAATACAGGGGGCGTCGAGCAGTACTTC. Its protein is CAWNTGGVEQYF.

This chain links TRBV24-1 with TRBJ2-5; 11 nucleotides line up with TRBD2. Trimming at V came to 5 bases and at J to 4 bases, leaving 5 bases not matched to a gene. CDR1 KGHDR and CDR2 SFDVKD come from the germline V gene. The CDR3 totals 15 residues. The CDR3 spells CATSAPGLAAETQYF. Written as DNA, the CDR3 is TGTGCCACCAGTGCCCCGGGACTAGCGGCAGAGACCCAGTACTTC.

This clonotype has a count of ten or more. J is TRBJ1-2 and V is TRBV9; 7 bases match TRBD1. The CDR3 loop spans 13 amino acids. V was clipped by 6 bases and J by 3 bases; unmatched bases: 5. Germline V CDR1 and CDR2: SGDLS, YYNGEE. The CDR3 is CASNPGTDYGYTF. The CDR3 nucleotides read TGTGCCAGCAACCCCGGGACAGACTATGGCTACACCTTC.

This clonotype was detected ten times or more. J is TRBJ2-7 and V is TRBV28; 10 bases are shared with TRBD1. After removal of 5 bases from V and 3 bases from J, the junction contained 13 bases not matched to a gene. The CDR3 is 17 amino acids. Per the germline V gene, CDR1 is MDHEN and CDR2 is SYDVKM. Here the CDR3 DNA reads TGTGCCAGCAGTCAATCGTGGGGGGACAGGGGACTCTACGAGCAGTACTTC. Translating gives CASSQSWGDRGLYEQYF.

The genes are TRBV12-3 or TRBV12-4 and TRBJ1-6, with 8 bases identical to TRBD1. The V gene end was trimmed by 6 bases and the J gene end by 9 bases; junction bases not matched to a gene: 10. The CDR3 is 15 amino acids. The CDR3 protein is CASRRETGAGSPLHF. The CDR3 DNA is TGTGCCAGCAGGCGGGAGACAGGGGCCGGTTCACCCCTCCACTTT.

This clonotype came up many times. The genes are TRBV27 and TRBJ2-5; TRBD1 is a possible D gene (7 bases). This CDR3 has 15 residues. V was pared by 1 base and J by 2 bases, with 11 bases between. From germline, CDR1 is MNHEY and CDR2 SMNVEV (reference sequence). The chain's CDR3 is CASSLYRGGQETQYF. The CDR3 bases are TGTGCCAGCAGTTTATACAGGGGAGGTCAAGAGACCCAGTACTTC.